Reported below is one T cell receptor (beta chain). It has no known antigen specificity. No clone much larger than this one lies a single base away; base qualities are absent. The data were obtained in a study of blood T cell repertoires in COVID-19 (dated by TCRdb to the early 2020s). As for the study more broadly: Samples from collaborators originated in the United States, Italy and Spain and spanned both the acute and convalescent phases of COVID-19. The material from the prospective study consisted of cDNA or gDNA derived from T cells, B-cell-depleted T cells, or PBMCs. Deeply sampled blood TCRbeta repertoires from subjects exposed to, actively infected with, or recovered from COVID-19 were included in the dataset. The repertoires were released in a freely available public database meant as a resource for research on the immune response to SARS-CoV-2. The samples were drawn from two sources: the first 160 participants of the ongoing ImmuneRACE study, and fewer than 1,500 subjects contributed by 6 global collaborators. Nearly every sample came with metadata listing a de-identified subject ID, COVID-19 status, age in years and sex. HLA class I and class II types, where available, came from metadata supplied by the sample provider rather than from assay-based typing.

Collaborating institutions collected whole blood in K2EDTA tubes following their own protocols. For TCRbeta analysis, collaborator samples were shipped as frozen whole blood, as isolated PBMCs, or as DNA extracted from either sample type. CDR1 and CDR2 (MDHEN, SYDVKM) derive from the germline V gene. V is reduced by 6 bases and J by 7 bases, leaving a spacing of 12 bases between them. Inclusive of the bounding cysteine and phenylalanine, the CDR3 is 12 residues long. The DNA shown is the 36-base CDR3, in frame from base 1. Points the paper makes about the study in general: The quantity of clinical and demographic metadata differed by source and by participant and was supplied without curation.

TCRbeta CDR3 regions were amplified from genomic DNA by means of the immunoSEQ Assay, a bias-controlled multiplex PCR. Per the source publication's procedure: The number of nucleated cells in each sample was estimated from the amplification of reference gene primers within the assay. Sequence reads were collapsed and filtered to measure the absolute abundance of every unique TCRbeta CDR3 rearrangement. For each sample, productive Simpson clonality was calculated by taking the square root of Simpson's diversity index across productive rearrangements. TCRdb holds this immuneACCESS table with in-frame rearrangements only. Some clones are missing; in checked studies, unresolved V genes explain under half, and the rest has no known cause. V, J and clone size are taken as reported in that table, and D and trimming were inferred from the DNA itself. Recorded for this sample are 140,000 to 150,000 clones; approximately 73% of them occurred a single time. Around 4% of the sample lies in the top ten.

The chain links TRBV28 with TRBJ2-5; the D segment could be TRBD2, given 5 matching bases. The sequenced sample consisted of peripheral blood. This receptor was obtained from a man aged 60-69 years with acute or convalescent COVID-19. The nucleotide sequence reads TGTGCCAGCAGAGCGGAGTCAAGGACCCAGTACTTC. Its coded protein is CASRAESRTQYF.